This record covers a single T cell receptor (beta chain). Antigen unknown. The data were taken from a study of T-cell memory formation after mild COVID-19. Using its own MiXCR run on the 5' RACE reads, TCRdb lists one record per CDR3 protein. The sample records some 410,000 distinct CDR3 sequences, roughly a quarter being singletons. Per germline, CDR1 GTSNPN and CDR2 SVGIG (reference sequence). Between the trimmed V and J ends, which lost 2 bases and 0 bases, there was a span of 8 bases. CDR3 size: 13 residues. Study results and limitations: Proof of SARS-CoV-2 specificity was absent for the second-wave clones that crested on day 37. Largely, contracting CD4+ clones fell within CM and EM, and contracting CD8+ clones within EMRA. The study detected some responding clones in pre-infection memory, suggesting cross-reactive memory joined.

Sample: PBMCs or a T cell subset sorted from them (not recorded which). The V and J genes are TRBV30 and TRBJ2-7; D is ambiguous. The sequence was obtained from an adult woman who had mild COVID-19 (a few samples of this study predate the infection). Cell type and time point are not known. CDR3 protein: CAWSPGHSYEQYF. The CDR3 DNA reads TGTGCCTGGAGTCCTGGCCACTCCTACGAGCAGTACTTC.